These 8 T cell receptor beta chains share one sample of origin, sequenced in a study of cytomegalovirus exposure and HLA in healthy donors. The PCR had 60 Vbeta and 13 Jbeta primers. The assay was immunoSEQ multiplex PCR, and TCRdb's table has in-frame clones only and misses some. The sample comprises some 170,000 clones, 81% of which are singletons, and over 4.5% rests with the top ten. The sequenced sample was PBMCs. These TCRs come from a woman younger than 35 in good health and CMV-seropositive.

J is TRBJ2-7 and V is TRBV29-1; a weak D match, TRBD1 (6 bases). The CDR3 contains 13 residues. With 4 bases removed from V and 5 bases from J, the gap between germline ends came to 15 bases. Germline loops: CDR1 SQVTM, CDR2 ANQGSEA. For the CDR3, the DNA is TGCAGCGTTGCCCCCCGACAGGTACACGAGCAGTACTTC. This encodes CSVAPRQVHEQYF.

V is TRBV4-1 and J is TRBJ1-3, with 7 positions matching TRBD1. Germline loops: CDR1 MGHRA, CDR2 YSYEKL. V gave up 1 base and J gave up 1 base; unmatched junction bases: 4. The CDR3 is 16 amino acids. The chain's CDR3 is CASSQVAGQSGNTIYF. The CDR3 DNA sequence: TGCGCCAGCAGCCAAGTAGCGGGACAGTCTGGAAACACCATATATTTT.

This rearrangement joins TRBV9 to TRBJ2-7, with TRBD2 matching over 7 bases. Trimming at V came to 4 bases and at J to 2 bases, leaving 9 bases not matched to a gene. The CDR3 spans 15 residues. Germline CDR1 is SGDLS and CDR2 is YYNGEE. CDR3 loop: CASSSARGWPYEQYF. The DNA for the CDR3 is TGTGCCAGCAGCTCGGCGCGGGGGTGGCCCTACGAGCAGTACTTC.

Comments on this clone: In the same sample, other DNA sequences code for this CDR3. V is TRBV5-4 and J is TRBJ2-2; D is unresolved. The CDR3 runs 12 residues. Trimming left V 5 bases short and J 2 bases short, with 4 bases between. CDR1 and CDR2 from the germline V gene are SGHNT and YYREEE (reference sequence). Written as DNA, the CDR3 is TGTGCCAGCAGTCTCAACACCGGGGAGCTGTTTTTT. Residues: CASSLNTGELFF. Full variable domain (missing parts from reference TRBV5-4 and TRBJ2-2): ETGVTQSPTHLIKTRGQQVTLRCSSQSGHNTVSWYQQALGQGPQFIFQYYREEENGRGNFPPRFSGLQFPNYSSELNVNALELDDSALYLCASSLNTGELFFGEGSRLTVL.

This chain connects TRBV5-1 to TRBJ2-7; 8 bases are a match to TRBD1. CDR1 SGHRS and CDR2 YFSETQ come from the germline V gene. J lost 4 bases, V lost 4 bases, and 13 bases had no gene match. CDR3 length: 16 residues. The CDR3 region has the DNA TGCGCCAGCAGCATCACACTAGGACAGGGTGGGTACGAGCAGTACTTC. Protein sequence: CASSITLGQGGYEQYF.

This chain links TRBV13 with TRBJ1-4, with 9 bases matching TRBD1. The germline CDR1 and CDR2 sequences are PRHDT and FYEKMQ (reference sequence). This CDR3 has 15 residues. V shed 5 bases, J shed 7 bases, and the junction held 8 bases outside the gene matches. CDR3 nucleotides: TGTGCCAGCAGCCGACGGACAGGGGAGGGTGAAAAACTGTTTTTT. Encoded protein: CASSRRTGEGEKLFF.

This clone showed up just once. This sequence joins TRBV6-5 and TRBJ2-7, with TRBD2 matching over 10 bases. The CDR3 runs 15 residues. Trimming cost V 6 bases and J 3 bases; bases outside gene matches: 8. Germline V gene data show CDR1 as MNHEY and CDR2 as SVGAGI. CDR3 coding DNA: TGTGCCAGCAGAACAAAGCGGGGGGGTCTCTACGAGCAGTACTTC. It translates to CASRTKRGGLYEQYF.

This sequence joins TRBV11-3 and TRBJ1-1; maybe TRBD1 (5 bases). Germline CDR1 and CDR2: SGHNT and YENEEA. The CDR3 covers 13 residues. The V end lost 5 bases, the J end lost 0 bases, and 7 bases lay between the germline ends. The CDR3 bases are TGTGCCAGCAGCAAGGGGATGAACACTGAAGCTTTCTTT. Protein: CASSKGMNTEAFF.